These T cell receptor beta chains were read from a single sample in a study of cytomegalovirus exposure and HLA in healthy donors. Some clones are missing from TCRdb's copy, which holds only in-frame ones; the method was immunoSEQ multiplex PCR. The sample lists about 160,000 clones, 75% to 90% occurring once. Sequencing was performed on PBMCs. All receptors come from a girl aged 2 to 9 in good health and CMV-seropositive. Each CDR3 is given with its conserved first and last residue. A D gene is named only where the DNA matches it firmly. Only some rows state a clone size, as once, few, many or a class for expanded clones.

V gene	clone size	J gene	D gene	CDR3 protein	CDR3 DNA
TRBV9	.	TRBJ2-7	TRBD1	CASSVASSGQLYEQYF	TGTGCCAGCAGCGTAGCTTCGTCGGGACAGCTATACGAGCAGTACTTC
TRBV27	few	TRBJ2-1	TRBD2	CASSFGALAGNEQFF	TGTGCCAGCAGTTTTGGGGCACTAGCGGGTAATGAGCAGTTCTTC
TRBV30	.	TRBJ2-7	.	CAWSYGQSYEQYF	TGTGCCTGGAGTTACGGACAGTCCTACGAGCAGTACTTC
TRBV7-3	.	TRBJ2-1	TRBD1	CASSPDRENYNEQFF	TGTGCCAGCAGTCCTGACAGGGAGAATTACAATGAGCAGTTCTTC
TRBV7-9	.	TRBJ2-3	TRBD1	CASTGTGDGTQYF	TGTGCCAGCACCGGGACAGGGGACGGTACGCAGTATTTT
TRBV6-6	.	TRBJ2-1	TRBD2	CASRPQREAYNEQFF	TGTGCCAGCAGACCACAGCGGGAGGCGTACAATGAGCAGTTCTTC
TRBV19	.	TRBJ2-7	.	CASSIGLPSYEQYF	TGTGCCAGTAGTATTGGCCTCCCTTCCTACGAGCAGTACTTC
TRBV30	.	TRBJ1-1	.	CAWRYLNTEAFF	TGTGCCTGGAGATACTTGAACACTGAAGCTTTCTTT
TRBV28	.	TRBJ1-5	.	CASTGIYQPQHF	TGTGCCAGCACGGGGATTTATCAGCCCCAGCATTTT
TRBV20-1	once	TRBJ2-3	.	CSATPWGVEYF	TGCAGTGCTACTCCATGGGGGGTGGAGTATTTT
TRBV5-4	.	TRBJ2-5	TRBD1	CASSSTGDLQETQYF	TGTGCCAGCAGCTCGACAGGGGATCTCCAAGAGACCCAGTACTTC
TRBV6-1	.	TRBJ1-1	.	CASRISGTEAFF	TGTGCCAGCAGGATATCCGGGACTGAAGCTTTCTTT
TRBV30	.	TRBJ1-2	.	CAWAWRDAGYTF	TGTGCCTGGGCATGGCGGGATGCTGGCTACACCTTC
TRBV10-3	.	TRBJ2-2	TRBD2	CAISEYELTSGRNTGELFF	TGTGCCATCAGTGAGTACGAGTTAACTAGCGGGAGGAACACCGGGGAGCTGTTTTTT
TRBV5-6	.	TRBJ2-7	TRBD2	CASSLLTSAFTYEQYF	TGTGCCAGCAGCTTGTTGACTAGCGCCTTCACCTACGAGCAGTACTTC
TRBV7-9	.	TRBJ1-4	.	CAIPLWESPTNEKLFF	TGTGCCATACCCCTATGGGAGTCCCCAACTAATGAAAAACTGTTTTTT
TRBV4-1	.	TRBJ2-7	.	CASSQGVLAFRGEQYF	TGCGCCAGCAGCCAAGGCGTACTAGCTTTTCGCGGGGAGCAGTACTTC
TRBV10-3	few	TRBJ2-5	TRBD1	CAITRDRGSKETQYF	TGTGCCATCACTCGGGACAGGGGGAGCAAAGAGACCCAGTACTTC
TRBV18	.	TRBJ2-5	.	CASSLTGSEETQYF	TGTGCCAGCTCACTGACAGGTTCAGAAGAGACCCAGTACTTC
TRBV29-1	.	TRBJ1-2	TRBD1	CSVVWRTGADYTF	TGCAGCGTTGTCTGGAGGACAGGGGCAGACTACACCTTC
TRBV6-4	.	TRBJ2-1	TRBD2	CASSETSGAYNEQFF	TGTGCCAGCAGTGAGACTAGCGGGGCCTACAATGAGCAGTTCTTC
TRBV7-9	.	TRBJ2-7	TRBD2	CASSSWTSTSYEQYF	TGTGCCAGCAGCTCCTGGACTAGTACGTCCTACGAGCAGTACTTC